This T cell receptor beta chain derives from a study of T cell repertoires in cytomegalovirus infection. Study at large: CMV infection and matching HLA type were both indicated by public TCR beta signatures. Study conclusions and caveats: It was HLA-C-restricted CMV-specific TCR beta clonotypes that dominated the response ex vivo. Totalled public TCR beta family frequency picked out people who carried CMV plus the relevant HLA.

A single record per CDR3 protein comes from TCRdb applying MiXCR to the reads. This sample has some 800,000 distinct CDR3 sequences; 32% occur once, and the top ten carry roughly 12%. With respect to this clonotype: The antigen is not known.

The length of the CDR3 is 14 residues. V dropped 2 bases and J dropped 4 bases, with 11 bases sitting between them. Germline CDR1 and CDR2: SGHTA and FQGNSA. The input for sequencing was cultured CD8+ T cells from PBMCs, taken from culture after CMV antigen stimulation. The sequence was collected from a human donor in good health (CMV status not recorded). Some clones in this sample may be carry-over from other donors' samples. The V gene is TRBV7-2, the J gene TRBJ1-2; D gene unclear. CDR3 coding DNA: TGTGCCAGCAGCTTATCCAGCAGCCGCTATGGCTACACCTTC. Its translation: CASSLSSSRYGYTF. Filled out from reference TRBV7-2 and TRBJ1-2, the complete variable domain reads GAGVSQSPSNKVTEKGKDVELRCDPISGHTALYWYRQSLGQGLEFLIYFQGNSAPDKSGLPSDRFSAERTGGSVSTLTIQRTQQEDSAVYLCASSLSSSRYGYTFGSGTRLTVV.